This TCR beta chain was captured in a study of cytomegalovirus exposure and HLA in healthy donors. General observations from the study: In all likelihood, a cluster of highly shared sequence variants was a sequencing artifact. With later analysis, a missense DCLRE1C variant became linked to TCR beta V- and J-gene trimming. The authors listed 180 or so TCR beta chains as cytomegalovirus-associated.

This clone was picked up a small number of times. Its antigen remains unknown. There were likely unrecorded immune exposures, though donors were nominally healthy when sampled. V lost 5 bases, J lost 0 bases, and 6 bases stayed unmatched. CDR1 SGHTA and CDR2 FQGNSA come from the germline V gene. The CDR3 has 15 residues. 13 Jbeta primers and 60 Vbeta primers were used for the PCR. Sequencing used immunoSEQ multiplex PCR; TCRdb keeps in-frame clones, though not all of them. The sample consists of about 110,000 clones, approximately 80% of them appearing once. The sequence came from a man aged 50 to 60 in good health and CMV-seronegative. Sequencing was carried out using PBMCs. V and J are TRBV7-2 and TRBJ2-7, with 8 bases aligning to TRBD1. The CDR3 coding sequence is TGTGCCAGCAGCCCTCGGACAGGGCACTCCTACGAGCAGTACTTC. It translates to CASSPRTGHSYEQYF. Based on the CDR3 plus reference TRBV7-2 and TRBJ2-7, the full variable domain is GAGVSQSPSNKVTEKGKDVELRCDPISGHTALYWYRQSLGQGLEFLIYFQGNSAPDKSGLPSDRFSAERTGGSVSTLTIQRTQQEDSAVYLCASSPRTGHSYEQYFGPGTRLTVT.